The rows below give T cell receptor beta chains drawn from one sample of a study of T cell responses to AZD1222 COVID-19 vaccine. TCRdb's table, derived via immunoSEQ multiplex PCR, lists solely in-frame clones and lacks some. The sample holds 200,000 to 250,000 clones; about 94% are singletons and the top ten take roughly 1.8%. The material sequenced was peripheral blood, taken 28 days after the second dose of the MenACWY control vaccine. The receptors originated from an adult who received the MenACWY meningococcal vaccine as a control. Each CDR3 is given with its conserved first and last residue. The D gene is left open where the match is weak. Not all rows give a size; the values are once, few, many and, for expanded clones, a class.

>NA|NA|TRBV20-1|TRBJ1-5
CSASWGPEGQPQHF
TGCAGTGCTAGTTGGGGACCCGAGGGACAGCCCCAGCATTTT
>NA|NA|TRBV6-2/TRBV6-3|TRBJ2-7
CASSYFYEQYF
TGTGCCAGCAGTTACTTCTACGAGCAGTACTTC
>NA|NA|TRBV19|TRBJ1-2
CASSIERGRDYGYTF
TGTGCCAGTAGTATAGAGCGGGGGCGCGACTATGGCTACACCTTC
>NA|NA|TRBV7-9|TRBJ2-3
CASSFGRRANTDTQYF
TGTGCCAGCAGCTTCGGCCGGAGGGCCAACACAGATACGCAGTATTTT
>NA|NA|TRBV2|TRBJ2-3
CASRRGTTDTQYF
TGTGCCAGCAGGCGCGGGACCACAGATACGCAGTATTTT
>NA|NA|TRBV13|TRBJ1-5
CASSGGGGPQHF
TGTGCCAGCAGCGGAGGTGGGGGGCCCCAGCATTTT
>NA|NA|TRBV28|TRBJ1-3
CASSSRVPDSGNTIYF
TGTGCCAGCAGTTCCAGGGTTCCAGACTCTGGAAACACCATATATTTT
>NA|NA|TRBV7-9|TRBJ1-3
CASSSNIPTGQLDGWHF
TGTGCCAGCTCCTCGAACATACCAACAGGGCAACTAGACGGTTGGCATTTT
>TRBD2|NA|TRBV6-4|TRBJ2-5
CASRLIAGQETQYF
TGTGCCAGCAGGTTGATAGCGGGACAAGAGACCCAGTACTTC
>NA|once|TRBV4-2|TRBJ1-1
CASSPWGAGQAFF
TGTGCCAGCAGCCCTTGGGGGGCGGGACAAGCTTTCTTT
>TRBD2|once|TRBV27|TRBJ2-5
CASSPSAGGLGETQYF
TGTGCCAGCAGTCCCTCAGCGGGAGGGCTGGGGGAGACCCAGTACTTC
>NA|NA|TRBV28|TRBJ2-4
CASSLEGVSKNIQYF
TGTGCCAGCAGTTTAGAGGGGGTGAGCAAAAACATTCAGTACTTC
>NA|NA|TRBV6-5|TRBJ2-1
CASSQNRPGQDEQFF
TGTGCCAGCAGCCAAAACCGCCCCGGGCAGGATGAGCAGTTCTTC
>TRBD1|NA|TRBV5-6|TRBJ2-1
CASSWVTGAPYNEQFF
TGTGCCAGCAGCTGGGTGACAGGGGCCCCCTACAATGAGCAGTTCTTC
>NA|NA|TRBV25-1|TRBJ2-3
CASTYTDTQYF
TGTGCCAGCACATACACAGATACGCAGTATTTT
>NA|NA|TRBV7-9|TRBJ2-7
CASIAAGIGGGQQYF
TGTGCCAGCATCGCGGCTGGCATTGGCGGCGGTCAGCAGTACTTC
>NA|NA|TRBV7-6|TRBJ2-7
CASSLGNLYEQYF
TGTGCCAGCAGCTTAGGGAATCTCTACGAGCAGTACTTC
>TRBD1|NA|TRBV9|TRBJ1-2
CASSVALGQVLSGYTF
TGTGCCAGCAGCGTAGCACTTGGACAGGTTTTGTCTGGCTACACCTTC
>TRBD1|NA|TRBV11-2|TRBJ2-7
CASSSGTEIYEQYF
TGTGCCAGCAGCTCCGGGACAGAGATCTACGAGCAGTACTTC
>TRBD2|NA|TRBV7-9|TRBJ2-3
CASSLEVGGGSDTQYF
TGTGCCAGCAGCTTAGAGGTCGGCGGGGGGTCAGATACGCAGTATTTT
>NA|NA|TRBV5-6|TRBJ1-2
CASSLAKGNYGYTF
TGTGCCAGCAGCTTGGCCAAGGGGAACTATGGCTACACCTTC
>NA|NA|TRBV11-2|TRBJ2-7
CASSPTPGSSYEQYF
TGTGCCAGCAGCCCCACCCCGGGCAGCTCCTACGAGCAGTACTTC
>TRBD2|NA|TRBV2|TRBJ2-7
CASTTLAGGSDYFSYEQYF
TGTGCCAGCACCACCCTAGCGGGGGGATCCGACTACTTTTCCTACGAGCAGTACTTC
>TRBD2|NA|TRBV7-9|TRBJ2-7
CASSDRTSGPSSYEQYF
TGTGCCAGCAGCGATCGGACTAGCGGTCCTAGCTCCTACGAGCAGTACTTC
>NA|NA|TRBV27|TRBJ2-7
CASSLSPGPSYEQYF
TGTGCCAGCAGTTTATCCCCAGGGCCCTCCTACGAGCAGTACTTC
>TRBD2|few|TRBV28|TRBJ2-1
CASRPLTIAGGMGNEQFF
TGTGCCAGCAGACCCTTAACCATAGCGGGAGGGATGGGTAATGAGCAGTTCTTC
>NA|once|TRBV6-5|TRBJ1-6
CASSNRVHNSPLHF
TGTGCCAGCAGTAACAGGGTTCATAATTCACCCCTCCACTTT
>TRBD2|NA|TRBV29-1|TRBJ2-3
CSASAGEVTDTQYF
TGCAGCGCTTCAGCGGGGGAGGTTACAGATACGCAGTATTTT
>TRBD2|NA|TRBV28|TRBJ2-1
CASSSLETSGIVGDDEQFF
TGTGCCAGCAGTTCTCTGGAGACTAGCGGGATCGTCGGGGACGATGAGCAGTTCTTC
>TRBD1|NA|TRBV12-3/TRBV12-4|TRBJ1-2
CASTPTGDYGYTF
TGTGCCAGCACCCCGACAGGGGATTATGGCTACACCTTC
>NA|few|TRBV19|TRBJ2-6
CASSASGGANVLTF
TGTGCCAGTAGTGCTAGTGGAGGGGCCAACGTCCTGACTTTC
>TRBD1|NA|TRBV6-6|TRBJ2-7
CASSKDRVAEQYF
TGTGCCAGCTCGAAGGACAGGGTGGCCGAGCAGTACTTC
>NA|NA|TRBV5-1|TRBJ1-1
CASSLGQSTEAFF
TGCGCCAGCAGCTTGGGACAGAGCACTGAAGCTTTCTTT
>TRBD1|NA|TRBV5-1|TRBJ1-2
CASSLWSPGQGDYGYTF
TGCGCCAGCAGCTTGTGGTCCCCGGGACAGGGAGACTATGGCTACACCTTC
>TRBD2|NA|TRBV5-1|TRBJ2-3
CASSSTSGSSTDTQYF
TGCGCCAGCAGCTCGACTAGCGGATCTTCCACAGATACGCAGTATTTT
>NA|NA|TRBV5-1|TRBJ1-6
CASSFYAQGSPLHF
TGCGCCAGCAGCTTCTATGCACAGGGCTCACCCCTCCACTTT
>TRBD1|NA|TRBV19|TRBJ1-2
CASSRDRDSGYGYTF
TGTGCCAGTAGTAGGGACAGGGACTCTGGGTATGGCTACACCTTC
>NA|NA|TRBV5-1|TRBJ2-7
CASSSLQNSYEQYF
TGCGCCAGCAGCTCGCTACAAAACTCCTACGAGCAGTACTTC
>NA|NA|TRBV28|TRBJ2-3
CASSPSGPGTDTQYF
TGTGCCAGCAGCCCCAGCGGGCCAGGCACAGATACGCAGTATTTT
>NA|NA|TRBV7-2|TRBJ1-2
CASRPQAGGNYGYTF
TGTGCCAGCAGACCACAGGCGGGAGGTAACTATGGCTACACCTTC
>NA|once|TRBV29-1|TRBJ2-7
CSVELAGRDYEQYF
TGCAGCGTTGAATTGGCGGGGCGGGACTACGAGCAGTACTTC
>TRBD2|NA|TRBV13|TRBJ2-2
CASSFGGRANTGELFF
TGTGCCAGCAGCTTTGGCGGGAGGGCCAACACCGGGGAGCTGTTTTTT